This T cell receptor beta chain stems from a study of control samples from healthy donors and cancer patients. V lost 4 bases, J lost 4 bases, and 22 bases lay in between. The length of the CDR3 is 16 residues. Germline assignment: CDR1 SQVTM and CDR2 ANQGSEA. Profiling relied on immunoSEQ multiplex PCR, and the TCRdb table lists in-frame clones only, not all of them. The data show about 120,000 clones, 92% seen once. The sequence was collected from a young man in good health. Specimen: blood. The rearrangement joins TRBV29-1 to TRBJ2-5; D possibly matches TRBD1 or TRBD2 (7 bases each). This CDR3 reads CSVAGGGQIAGETQYF. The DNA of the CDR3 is TGCAGCGTTGCAGGAGGGGGCCAAATAGCGGGAGAGACCCAGTACTTC.